This T cell receptor (beta chain) was found in a study of blood T cell repertoires in COVID-19 (dated by TCRdb to between 2020 and 2021). Describing the broader study: Samples covering the acute and convalescent phases of COVID-19 were provided by collaborators in the United States, Italy and Spain. The prospective study material was composed of cDNA or gDNA derived from T cells, B-cell-depleted T cells, or PBMCs. The dataset comprised deeply sampled blood TCRbeta repertoires from subjects exposed to, actively infected with, or recovered from COVID-19. The repertoires were released in a freely available public database meant as a resource for research on the immune response to SARS-CoV-2. The samples were drawn from the first 160 participants of the ongoing ImmuneRACE study and from 1,254 subjects provided by 6 global collaborators. The sample metadata nearly always contained a de-identified subject ID, COVID-19 status, age in years and sex. Where HLA class I and class II types were available, the types were taken from metadata supplied by the sample provider, not from assay-based typing. What the research found in general, with its limitations: Clinical and demographic metadata were provided uncurated, with the amount varying by source and participant.

As concerns this clone: No antigen is known for it. No per-base quality is available; no much larger clone lies one base away.

TCRbeta CDR3 regions were amplified from genomic DNA by means of the immunoSEQ Assay, a bias-controlled multiplex PCR. The original pipeline was this. Within the assay, amplification of reference gene primers was used to estimate how many nucleated cells each sample contained. To quantify the absolute abundance of each unique TCRbeta CDR3 rearrangement, sequence reads were collapsed and filtered. For each sample, productive Simpson clonality was calculated by taking the square root of Simpson's diversity index across productive rearrangements. As stored in TCRdb, this immuneACCESS dataset retains in-frame rearrangements with V and J assigned. A fraction of the clones does not appear; measured against another copy, unresolved V genes explain less than half of the discrepancy, and the remainder lacks a known reason. V, J and clone size are taken as reported in that table, and D and trimming were inferred from the DNA itself. The table for this sample lists tens of thousands of clones; 75% to 95% of them were counted only once. The top ten clonotypes cover over 7.5% of the sample.

Each collaborating institution followed its own protocols to collect whole blood in K2EDTA tubes. Collaborator samples were shipped for TCRbeta analysis as frozen whole blood, isolated PBMCs, or DNA extracted from either sample type. Input material: peripheral blood. This receptor was identified in a human donor in a cohort sampled during active COVID-19.

The DNA sequence is TGTGCCAGTAGTGTAGGGTCAAAGCTCCAGCAGTACTTC. This translates into CASSVGSKLQQYF. The V and J genes are TRBV19 and TRBJ2-7; the D gene assignment is ambiguous. CDR3 length: 13 amino acids, cysteine to phenylalanine. The DNA shown is the 39-base CDR3, in frame from base 1. From the germline V gene (reference sequence), CDR1 is LNHDA and CDR2 is SQIVND. The germline ends are 16 bases apart after V is trimmed by 5 bases and J by 8 bases.